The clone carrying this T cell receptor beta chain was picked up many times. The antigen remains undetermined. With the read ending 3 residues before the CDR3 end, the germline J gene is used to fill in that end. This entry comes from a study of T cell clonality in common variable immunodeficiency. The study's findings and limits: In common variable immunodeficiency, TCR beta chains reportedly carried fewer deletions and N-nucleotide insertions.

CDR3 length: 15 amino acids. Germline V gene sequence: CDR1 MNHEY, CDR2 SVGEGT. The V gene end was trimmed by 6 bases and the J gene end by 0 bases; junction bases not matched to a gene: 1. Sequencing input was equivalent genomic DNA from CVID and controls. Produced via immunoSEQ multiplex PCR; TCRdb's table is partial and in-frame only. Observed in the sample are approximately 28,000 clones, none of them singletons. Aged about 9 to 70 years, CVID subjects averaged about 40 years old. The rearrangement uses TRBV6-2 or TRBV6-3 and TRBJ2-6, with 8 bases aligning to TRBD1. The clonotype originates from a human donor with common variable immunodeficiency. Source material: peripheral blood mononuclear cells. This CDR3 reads CASRDRASGANVLTF. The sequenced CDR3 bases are TGTGCCAGCAGGGACAGGGCCTCTGGGGCCAACGTC.